One and the same sample provided the 21 T cell receptor beta chains below, sequenced in a study of OX40 agonist ivuxolimab in advanced cancers. Using immunoSEQ multiplex PCR, the repertoire was profiled, and TCRdb retains in-frame clones only, with some absent. The table records fewer than 85,000 clones, 85% to 90% of them present only once. Sequenced material: CD4+ or CD8+ T cells sorted from blood, taken in a trial of the OX40 agonist ivuxolimab. The receptors shown here come from an adult with an advanced solid tumor such as melanoma, head and neck, liver or kidney cancer.

The gene calls are TRBV6-1 and TRBJ2-7, with TRBD1 matching 8 bases. The CDR3 loop spans 13 amino acids. With 5 bases clipped from V and 3 bases from J, the junction kept 3 bases outside the gene matches. CDR1 MNHNS and CDR2 SASEGT come from the germline V gene. The chain's CDR3 is CASSMDRDYEQYF. For the CDR3, the DNA is TGTGCCAGCAGTATGGACAGGGACTACGAGCAGTACTTC.

The chain has TRBV14 and TRBJ2-1; the D is unclear. The CDR3 runs to 12 residues. From germline, CDR1 is SGHDN and CDR2 FVKESK. The germline V and J ends were trimmed by 5 bases and 0 bases, with 2 bases remaining between them. The CDR3 region is CASSYSYNEQFF. In nucleotides, the CDR3 is TGTGCCAGCAGCTACTCCTACAATGAGCAGTTCTTC.

CDR3: CASMIAGGHEQFF. CDR3 DNA sequence: TGCGCCAGCATGATTGCGGGGGGGCATGAGCAGTTCTTC. The gene calls are TRBV10-2 and TRBJ2-1, with TRBD2 matching over 9 bases. The CDR3 extends over 13 amino acids. Unmatched junction bases numbered 6, after V lost 7 bases and J lost 8 bases. Germline V gene sequence: CDR1 WSHSY, CDR2 SAAADI.

The rearrangement joins TRBV2 to TRBJ2-5; TRBD1 matches at 8 bases. CDR1 SNHLY and CDR2 FYNNEI come from the germline V gene. The CDR3 is made up of 14 amino acids. After removal of 5 bases from V and 4 bases from J, the junction contained 6 bases not matched to a gene. The CDR3 DNA follows: TGTGCCAGCAGTCGACAGGGGCTTTCAGAGACCCAGTACTTC. Translated: CASSRQGLSETQYF.

The chain is built from TRBV9 and TRBJ2-7; D possibly uses TRBD1 or TRBD2 (5 bases each). The CDR3 contains 16 residues. Germline V gene sequence: CDR1 SGDLS, CDR2 YYNGEE. Deletions cut 3 bases from V and 3 bases from J, with 19 bases between. CDR3 residues: CASSAPRGASIYEQYF. As DNA, the CDR3 is TGTGCCAGCAGCGCTCCCCGAGGGGCCTCCATCTACGAGCAGTACTTC. Full variable domain (remainder filled in from reference TRBV9 and TRBJ2-7): DSGVTQTPKHLITATGQRVTLRCSPRSGDLSVYWYQQSLDQGLQFLIQYYNGEERAKGNILERFSAQQFPDLHSELNLSSLELGDSALYFCASSAPRGASIYEQYFGPGTRLTVT.

V usage is TRBV28 and J usage is TRBJ2-2; a weak D match, TRBD2 (6 bases). V was pared by 8 bases and J by 6 bases, with 16 bases between. Germline V CDR1 and CDR2: MDHEN, SYDVKM. The CDR3 loop spans 14 amino acids. Written as DNA, the CDR3 is TGTGCCAGCGGTCCCCCCCCGGGGGCCGGGGAGCTGTTTTTT. This sequence encodes CASGPPPGAGELFF.

The rearrangement joins TRBV5-1 to TRBJ1-1; maybe TRBD1 (6 bases). Germline assignment: CDR1 SGHRS and CDR2 YFSETQ. The length of the CDR3 is 14 residues. V was trimmed by 0 bases and J by 3 bases, leaving 9 bases between them. CDR3 bases: TGCGCCAGCAGCTTGGGGGACACCCACACTGAAGCTTTCTTT. Protein product: CASSLGDTHTEAFF.

The chain employs TRBV11-3 and TRBJ2-1; D is unclear. Trimming shortened V by 3 bases and J by 5 bases, and 11 bases separated the two germline ends. The CDR3 is 14 amino acids. Germline loops: CDR1 SGHNT, CDR2 YENEEA. This chain's CDR3 is CASSFRATDNEQFF. CDR3 DNA: TGTGCCAGCAGCTTTCGGGCAACCGACAATGAGCAGTTCTTC.

The chain recombines TRBV7-9 with TRBJ1-5, with D possibly TRBD1 on 5 matching bases. The CDR3 runs 14 residues. Germline values: CDR1 SEHNR, CDR2 FQNEAQ (reference sequence). The ends were cut back, 3 bases at V and 6 bases at J, with 12 bases in the middle. The chain's CDR3 is CASSLKGIGQPQHF. The CDR3, as DNA: TGTGCCAGCAGCTTGAAGGGGATCGGTCAGCCCCAGCATTTT. Full variable domain (missing parts from reference TRBV7-9 and TRBJ1-5): DTGVSQNPRHKITKRGQNVTFRCDPISEHNRLYWYRQTLGQGPEFLTYFQNEAQLEKSRLLSDRFSAERPKGSFSTLEIQRTEQGDSAMYLCASSLKGIGQPQHFGDGTRLSIL.

The chain is built from TRBV7-2 and TRBJ2-7, with TRBD2 matching 7 bases. CDR3 size: 14 residues. Germline loops: CDR1 SGHTA, CDR2 FQGNSA. V lost 5 bases and J lost 2; bases outside the gene matches: 6. In DNA form, the CDR3 reads TGTGCCAGCAGCCCGTTAGCGGGTCCCTACGAGCAGTACTTC. Protein sequence: CASSPLAGPYEQYF.

This clone was found a few times. The V call is TRBV5-1, the J call TRBJ2-3; possible D gene TRBD1, 6 bases. Trimming took off 7 bases at V and 5 bases at J, with 17 bases between the two ends. The CDR3 runs 14 residues. Germline V gene sequence: CDR1 SGHRS, CDR2 YFSETQ. The CDR3 loop reads CASQQRTDVDTQYF. CDR3 nucleotide sequence: TGCGCCAGCCAGCAACGGACAGATGTAGATACGCAGTATTTT.

This clone occurred a few times. V usage is TRBV7-2 and J usage is TRBJ2-3, with D possibly TRBD2 on 6 matching bases. In germline, CDR1 is SGHTA, CDR2 FQGNSA. The CDR3 is made up of 18 amino acids. Trimming removed 3 bases from V and 2 bases from J, with 21 bases in between. CDR3 in amino acids: CASSFLGVGSLATDTQYF. CDR3 bases: TGTGCCAGCAGCTTCTTAGGCGTCGGGAGCTTAGCCACAGATACGCAGTATTTT.

This chain joins TRBV19 and TRBJ2-1, with D unclear. CDR1 and CDR2 (germline): LNHDA, SQIVND (reference sequence). The CDR3 covers 15 residues. V was shortened by 8 bases and J by 3 bases, with 17 bases between the two germline ends. As DNA, the CDR3 is TGTGCCAGTCGAAAGGCCTCCCCCCTCTACAATGAGCAGTTCTTC. Its translation: CASRKASPLYNEQFF.

The chain carries TRBV19 and TRBJ2-1; D not certain. This CDR3 has 17 residues. Germline V gives CDR1 LNHDA, CDR2 SQIVND (reference sequence). Trimming removed 2 bases from V and 0 bases from J, with 14 bases in between. The CDR3 nucleotides are TGTGCCAGTAGTATACTTCCGGCGGAGAGCTCCTACAATGAGCAGTTCTTC. The encoded protein is CASSILPAESSYNEQFF. The full variable domain, in which reference TRBV19 and TRBJ2-1 provide the parts outside the CDR3, is DGGITQSPKYLFRKEGQNVTLSCEQNLNHDAMYWYRQDPGQGLRLIYYSQIVNDFQKGDIAEGYSVSREKKESFPLTVTSAQKNPTAFYLCASSILPAESSYNEQFFGPGTRLTVL.

The chain combines TRBV9 with TRBJ2-3, with D hard to call. The CDR3 extends over 15 amino acids. Germline assignment: CDR1 SGDLS and CDR2 YYNGEE. Trimming took off 0 bases at V and 2 bases at J, with 10 bases between the two ends. For the CDR3, the DNA is TGTGCCAGCAGCGTAGAGGGCTACCACACAGATACGCAGTATTTT. It codes for CASSVEGYHTDTQYF. Filled out from reference TRBV9 and TRBJ2-3, the complete variable domain reads DSGVTQTPKHLITATGQRVTLRCSPRSGDLSVYWYQQSLDQGLQFLIQYYNGEERAKGNILERFSAQQFPDLHSELNLSSLELGDSALYFCASSVEGYHTDTQYFGPGTRLTVL.

The V call is TRBV6-5, the J call TRBJ1-1; maybe TRBD1 (5 bases). From germline, CDR1 is MNHEY and CDR2 SVGAGI. Trimming removed 8 bases from V and 0 bases from J, with 13 bases in between. The CDR3 is 14 residues long. The CDR3 DNA is TGTGCCAGCTCATCCAGGGCAATGAACACTGAAGCTTTCTTT. Encoded protein: CASSSRAMNTEAFF.

The V call is TRBV19, the J call TRBJ2-6; perhaps TRBD1 as D (5 bases). The CDR3 extends over 16 amino acids. The V end lost 7 bases, the J end lost 2 bases, and 15 bases lay between the germline ends. Germline CDR1 LNHDA, CDR2 SQIVND (reference sequence). CDR3 region: CASTTTQGAGANVLTF. The CDR3 bases are TGTGCCAGTACCACCACCCAGGGCGCTGGGGCCAACGTCCTGACTTTC.

The rearrangement joins TRBV15 to TRBJ1-1; tentatively, D is TRBD1 (5 bases). There are 15 residues in the CDR3. Germline CDR1 and CDR2: LNHNV and YYDKDF (reference sequence). V gave up 0 bases and J gave up 11 bases, with 19 bases separating them. The CDR3 region is CATSRDRLQATRAFF. The CDR3 DNA reads TGTGCCACCAGCAGAGATCGTCTACAGGCGACAAGGGCTTTCTTT.

The J gene is TRBJ2-5, the V gene TRBV5-1; D unclear. The CDR3 has 16 amino acids. From germline, CDR1 is SGHRS and CDR2 YFSETQ. The germline V and J ends were trimmed by 0 bases and 0 bases, with 12 bases remaining between them. DNA for the CDR3: TGCGCCAGCAGCTTGGCCGATTTCTCAAACCAAGAGACCCAGTACTTC. Its protein is CASSLADFSNQETQYF.

The genes are TRBV27 and TRBJ1-2, with a tentative D call TRBD1 (6 bases). Germline loops: CDR1 MNHEY, CDR2 SMNVEV (reference sequence). With 2 bases removed from V and 4 bases from J, the gap between germline ends came to 8 bases. The CDR3 runs to 13 residues. DNA of the CDR3: TGTGCCAGCAGTTTAAGGGGGGCCTATGGCTACACCTTC. It yields the protein CASSLRGAYGYTF.

This clone is judged medium-sized. The chain joins TRBV11-2 to TRBJ1-1, with D unresolved. V was trimmed by 3 bases and J by 1 base, leaving 9 bases between them. The CDR3 loop spans 14 amino acids. The germline V gene encodes CDR1 SGHAT and CDR2 FQNNGV. CDR3 sequence: CASSFGGGNTEAFF. DNA for the CDR3: TGTGCCAGCAGCTTCGGTGGAGGGAACACTGAAGCTTTCTTT. The full variable domain, with the rest looked up from reference TRBV11-2 and TRBJ1-1, is EAGVAQSPRYKIIEKRQSVAFWCNPISGHATLYWYQQILGQGPKLLIQFQNNGVVDDSQLPKDRFSAERLKGVDSTLKIQPAKLEDSAVYLCASSFGGGNTEAFFGQGTRLTVV.